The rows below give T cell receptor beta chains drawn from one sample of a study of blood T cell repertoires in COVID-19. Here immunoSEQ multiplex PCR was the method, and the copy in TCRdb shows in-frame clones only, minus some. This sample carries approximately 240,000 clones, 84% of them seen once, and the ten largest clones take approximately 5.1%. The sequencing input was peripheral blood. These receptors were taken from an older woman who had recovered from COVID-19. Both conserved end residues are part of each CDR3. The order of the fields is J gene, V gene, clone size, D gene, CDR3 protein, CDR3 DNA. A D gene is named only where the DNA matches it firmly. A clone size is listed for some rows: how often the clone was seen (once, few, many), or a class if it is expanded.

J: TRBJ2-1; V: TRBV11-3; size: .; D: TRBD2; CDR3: CASSLAGGGSNEQFF; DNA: TGTGCCAGCAGCTTAGCGGGCGGGGGTTCCAATGAGCAGTTCTTC
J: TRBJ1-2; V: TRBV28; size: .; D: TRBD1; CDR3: CASSLSGQAYGYTF; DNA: TGTGCCAGCAGTTTATCGGGACAGGCCTATGGCTACACCTTC
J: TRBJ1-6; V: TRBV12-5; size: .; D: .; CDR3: CASGQGQSASPLHF; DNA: TGTGCTAGTGGTCAAGGACAGTCGGCTTCACCCCTCCACTTT
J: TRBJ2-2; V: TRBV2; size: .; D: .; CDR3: CASSFGQGIGGELFF; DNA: TGTGCCAGCAGTTTTGGGCAGGGTATCGGCGGGGAGCTGTTTTTT
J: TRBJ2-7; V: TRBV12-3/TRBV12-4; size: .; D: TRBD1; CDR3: CASSQDRVYEQYF; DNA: TGTGCCAGCAGTCAGGACAGGGTTTACGAGCAGTACTTC
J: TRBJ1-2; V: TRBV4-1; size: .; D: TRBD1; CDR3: CASSQGGTGTYGYTF; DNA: TGCGCCAGCAGCCAAGGAGGGACAGGCACCTATGGCTACACCTTC
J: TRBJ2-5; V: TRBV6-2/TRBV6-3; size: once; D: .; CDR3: CASSYEGGTQYF; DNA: TGTGCCAGCAGTTACGAGGGCGGGACCCAGTACTTC
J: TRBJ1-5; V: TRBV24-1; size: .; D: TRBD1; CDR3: CATSVKWGTGGNQPQHF; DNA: TGTGCCACCAGTGTCAAATGGGGGACAGGAGGCAATCAGCCCCAGCATTTT
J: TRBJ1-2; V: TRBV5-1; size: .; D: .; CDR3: CASSLFGQGNPGYGYTF; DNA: TGCGCCAGCAGCTTGTTCGGACAAGGTAATCCCGGGTATGGCTACACCTTC
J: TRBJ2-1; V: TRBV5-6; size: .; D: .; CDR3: CASSFGISSYNEQFF; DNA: TGTGCCAGCAGCTTTGGTATTAGCTCCTACAATGAGCAGTTCTTC
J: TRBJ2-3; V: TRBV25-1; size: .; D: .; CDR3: CASSEGVTDTQYF; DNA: TGTGCCAGCAGTGAAGGAGTCACAGATACGCAGTATTTT
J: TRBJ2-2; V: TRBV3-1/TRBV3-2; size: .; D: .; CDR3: CASSQRGNTGELFF; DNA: TGTGCCAGCAGCCAAAGGGGGAACACCGGGGAGCTGTTTTTT
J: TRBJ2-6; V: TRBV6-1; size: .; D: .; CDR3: CASSEGGSGANVLTF; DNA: TGTGCCAGCAGTGAGGGAGGCTCTGGGGCCAACGTCCTGACTTTC
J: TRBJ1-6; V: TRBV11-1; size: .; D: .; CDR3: CASSLDPNSPLHF; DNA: TGTGCCAGCAGCTTAGATCCAAATTCACCCCTCCACTTT
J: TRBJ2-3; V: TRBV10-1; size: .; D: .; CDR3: CASSGGPSTDTQYF; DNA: TGCGCCAGCAGTGGAGGCCCATCCACAGATACGCAGTATTTT
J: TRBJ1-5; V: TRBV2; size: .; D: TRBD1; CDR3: CASSEFRGRDRGLNQPQHF; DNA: TGTGCCAGCAGTGAATTCCGCGGCCGGGACAGGGGGCTAAATCAGCCCCAGCATTTT
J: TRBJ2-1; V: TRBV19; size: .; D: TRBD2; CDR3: CASSVKISGAEQFF; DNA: TGTGCCAGTAGCGTTAAGATTAGCGGGGCTGAGCAGTTCTTC
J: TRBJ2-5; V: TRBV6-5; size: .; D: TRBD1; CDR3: CASSFGTGAQETQYF; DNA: TGTGCCAGCAGTTTCGGGACAGGGGCCCAAGAGACCCAGTACTTC
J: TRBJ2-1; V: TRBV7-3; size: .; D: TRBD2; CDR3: CASSLERTSGEQFF; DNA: TGTGCCAGCAGCTTGGAGAGGACTAGCGGGGAGCAGTTCTTC
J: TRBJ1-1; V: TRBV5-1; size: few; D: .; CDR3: CASTPGQNTEAFF; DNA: TGCGCCAGCACGCCGGGACAGAACACTGAAGCTTTCTTT
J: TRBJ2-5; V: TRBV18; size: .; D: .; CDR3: CASSPGGDETQYF; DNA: TGTGCCAGCTCCCCCGGCGGGGACGAGACCCAGTACTTC
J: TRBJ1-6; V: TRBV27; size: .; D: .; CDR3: CASSLSRGNSPLHF; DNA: TGTGCCAGCAGTTTAAGTCGGGGTAATTCACCCCTCCACTTT
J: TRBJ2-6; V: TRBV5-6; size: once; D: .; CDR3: CASGGPGAGANVLTF; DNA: TGTGCCTCCGGTGGACCGGGGGCTGGGGCCAACGTCCTGACTTTC
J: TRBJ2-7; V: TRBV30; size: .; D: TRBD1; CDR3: CAWGDRAPYEQYF; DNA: TGTGCCTGGGGGGACAGGGCACCCTACGAGCAGTACTTC
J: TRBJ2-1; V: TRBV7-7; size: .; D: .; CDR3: CASSLQVSGNEQFF; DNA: TGTGCTAGCAGCTTACAGGTCTCCGGCAATGAGCAGTTCTTC
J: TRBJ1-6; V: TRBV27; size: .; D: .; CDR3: CASGIGGFLSPLHF; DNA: TGTGCCAGCGGAATCGGCGGGTTTTTGTCACCCCTCCACTTT
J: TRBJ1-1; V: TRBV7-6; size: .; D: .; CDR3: CASSLAGGGLFDTEAFF; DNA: TGTGCCAGCAGCTTAGCTGGGGGCGGACTCTTTGACACTGAAGCTTTCTTT
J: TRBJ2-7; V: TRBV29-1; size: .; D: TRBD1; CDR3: CSVGTGFDEQYF; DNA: TGCAGCGTGGGGACAGGGTTTGACGAGCAGTACTTC
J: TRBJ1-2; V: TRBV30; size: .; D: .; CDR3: CAWSVPPTGLGRGYTF; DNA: TGTGCCTGGAGTGTTCCTCCGACAGGCCTCGGGCGGGGCTACACCTTC